What follows is one T cell receptor beta chain and its context. This entry belongs to a study of blood T cell repertoires in COVID-19. TCRdb's table, derived via immunoSEQ multiplex PCR, lists solely in-frame clones and lacks some. The repertoire holds some 180,000 clones, with approximately 80% as singletons. The CDR3 is made up of 16 amino acids. V trimming: 0 bases; J trimming: 9 bases; junction bases outside the gene matches: 11. Germline CDR1 reads SGHRS; CDR2 reads YFSETQ. This TCR derives from a woman aged 40 to 50 with COVID-19, enrolled during active disease. The chain couples TRBV5-1 to TRBJ1-5, with TRBD1 matching over 8 bases. The sample taken for sequencing was peripheral blood. The CDR3 loop reads CASSLGTGIPPRPQHF. The CDR3 DNA sequence: TGCGCCAGCAGCTTGGGGACAGGGATACCGCCCAGGCCCCAGCATTTT.